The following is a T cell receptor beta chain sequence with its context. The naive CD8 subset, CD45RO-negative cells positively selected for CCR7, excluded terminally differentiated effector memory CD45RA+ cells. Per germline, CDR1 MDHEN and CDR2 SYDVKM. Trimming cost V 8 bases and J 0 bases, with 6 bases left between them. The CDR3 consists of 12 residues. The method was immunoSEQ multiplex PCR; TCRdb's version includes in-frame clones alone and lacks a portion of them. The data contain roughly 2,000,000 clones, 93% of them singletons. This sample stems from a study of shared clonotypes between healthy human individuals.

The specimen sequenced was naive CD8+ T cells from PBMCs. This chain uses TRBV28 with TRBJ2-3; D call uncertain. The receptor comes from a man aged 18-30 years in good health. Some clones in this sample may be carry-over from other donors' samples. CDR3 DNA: TGTGCCAGCGGACCTAGCACAGATACGCAGTATTTT. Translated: CASGPSTDTQYF.